This note documents a single T cell receptor (beta chain) sequence. Its specificity is not known. Trimming stripped 3 bases from V and 0 bases from J, with 8 bases between. The CDR3 sequence is 14 residues long. Germline V gives CDR1 GTSNPN, CDR2 SVGIG (reference sequence). Every patient underwent thyroid surgery untreated. TCRdb re-clonotyped the PCR reads through MiXCR. This table has roughly 13,000 clones, under 30% appearing once. This specimen comes from a study of metastatic and nonmetastatic thyroid tumors. Notes on the study in general: Malignant tumors reportedly showed significantly higher TCR beta diversity than benign nodules in both blood and tumor.

V is TRBV30 and J is TRBJ2-2; D assignment may be TRBD1 or TRBD2 (5 bases each). The source is a female donor with papillary thyroid cancer or a benign thyroid nodule (not recorded which). Some clones in this sample may be carry-over from other donors' samples. The specimen sequenced was tumor tissue. For the CDR3, the DNA is TGTGCCTGGAGGGGGACCCCGAACACCGGGGAGCTGTTTTTT. Translation: CAWRGTPNTGELFF.